The present T cell receptor beta chain was sequenced within a study of regulatory T cells in long-lasting Graves disease. Ten or more counts support this clonotype. The authors built TCR beta libraries using iRepertoire HTBI primers and Arm-PCR of CDR3 regions. TCRdb re-called the multiplex PCR reads through MiXCR, storing one row per CDR3 protein. This table holds about 470,000 distinct CDR3 sequences, under 25% found once. This CDR3 region has 16 residues. Germline V CDR1 and CDR2: ENHRY, SYGVKD. V was pared by 7 bases and J by 4 bases, with 10 bases of the junction left unmatched. Regarding time point: persistent/refractory GD, antithyroid drugs over 5 years with positive TRAb. PBMCs were the source of the RNA used for TCR sequencing.

The sequences come from peripheral blood mononuclear cells (PBMCs), collected when the disease was refractory, from a patient treated with antithyroid drugs. The V gene is TRBV10-3, the J gene TRBJ2-5; 12 nucleotides agree with TRBD2. The receptor's source is a female donor with Graves disease. This chain's CDR3 is CAIIGELTSGRETQYF. DNA of the CDR3: TGTGCCATCATTGGAGAACTGACTAGCGGGAGAGAGACCCAGTACTTC.